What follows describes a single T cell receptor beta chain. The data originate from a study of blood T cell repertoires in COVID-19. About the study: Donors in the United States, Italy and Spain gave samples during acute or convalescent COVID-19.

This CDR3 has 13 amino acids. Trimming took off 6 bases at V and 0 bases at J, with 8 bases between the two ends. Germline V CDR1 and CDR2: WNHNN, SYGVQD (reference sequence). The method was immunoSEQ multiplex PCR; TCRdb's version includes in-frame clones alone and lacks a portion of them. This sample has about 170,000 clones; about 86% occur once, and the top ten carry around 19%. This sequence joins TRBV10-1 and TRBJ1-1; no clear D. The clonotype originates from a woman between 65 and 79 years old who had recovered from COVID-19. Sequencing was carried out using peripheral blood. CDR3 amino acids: CASSPALNTEAFF. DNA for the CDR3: TGCGCCAGCAGCCCCGCGCTGAACACTGAAGCTTTCTTT.